The 3 T cell receptor beta chains below come from one sample, sequenced in a study of T-cell memory formation after mild COVID-19. A single record per CDR3 protein comes from TCRdb applying MiXCR to the 5' RACE reads. The sample carries hundreds of thousands of distinct CDR3 sequences, around a quarter recorded once. Sequenced sample: PBMCs or a T cell subset sorted from them (not recorded which). The receptors originated from an adult woman who had mild COVID-19 (a few samples of this study predate the infection). Cell type and time point are not known.

The chain combines TRBV5-1 with TRBJ1-2; D possibly corresponds to TRBD1 (5 bases). Germline loops: CDR1 SGHRS, CDR2 YFSETQ. Trimming shortened V by 3 bases and J by 2 bases, and 11 bases separated the two germline ends. The CDR3 has 14 amino acids. CDR3 protein: CASSSGIGNYGYTF. In DNA form, the CDR3 reads TGCGCCAGCAGCTCAGGGATCGGAAACTATGGCTACACCTTC.

The genes are TRBV28 and TRBJ2-2; 7 bases map to TRBD2. The CDR3 is made up of 16 amino acids. Per the germline V gene, CDR1 is MDHEN and CDR2 is SYDVKM. Trimming at V came to 4 bases and at J to 0 bases, leaving 5 bases not matched to a gene. CDR3 DNA: TGTGCCAGCAGTTGGCCTAGCGGTTCGAACACCGGGGAGCTGTTTTTT. Translating it yields CASSWPSGSNTGELFF.

The rearrangement links TRBV30 to TRBJ1-6; tentative D call: TRBD1 (6 bases). V lost 8 bases and J lost 9, with 17 bases in between. The germline CDR1 and CDR2 sequences are GTSNPN and SVGIG (reference sequence). There are 13 residues in the CDR3. The DNA for the CDR3 is TGTGCCGGGGGCAGGGACCACTTTTCACCCCTCCACTTT. This translates into CAGGRDHFSPLHF.